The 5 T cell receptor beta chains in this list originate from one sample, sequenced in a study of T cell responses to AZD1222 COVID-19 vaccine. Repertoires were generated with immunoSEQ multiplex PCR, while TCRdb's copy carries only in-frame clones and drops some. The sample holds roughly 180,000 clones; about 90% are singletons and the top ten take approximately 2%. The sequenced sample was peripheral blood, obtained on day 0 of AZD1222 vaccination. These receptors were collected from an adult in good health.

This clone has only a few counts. For the CDR3, the DNA is TGTGCCAGCAGTTTACCTTCAGCGGGAGGGCCGGAGACCCAGTACTTC. Its translation: CASSLPSAGGPETQYF. The chain joins TRBV28 to TRBJ2-5, with TRBD2 matching over 10 bases. The junction had 8 bases not matched to a gene; V was cut back by 2 bases and J by 5 bases. The CDR3 runs 16 residues. Germline CDR1 reads MDHEN; CDR2 reads SYDVKM.

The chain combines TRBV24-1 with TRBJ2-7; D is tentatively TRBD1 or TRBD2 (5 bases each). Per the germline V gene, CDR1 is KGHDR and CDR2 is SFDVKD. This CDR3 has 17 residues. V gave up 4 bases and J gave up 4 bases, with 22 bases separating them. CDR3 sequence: CATSDSHQGPGMYEQYF. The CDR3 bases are TGTGCCACCAGTGACTCACACCAGGGACCCGGCATGTACGAGCAGTACTTC.

The CDR3, as DNA: TGTGCCAGTAGTATCCATCGCTTCCAGGGAAATCAGCCCCAGCATTTT. It yields the protein CASSIHRFQGNQPQHF. The gene calls are TRBV19 and TRBJ1-5; tentatively, D is TRBD1 (5 bases). CDR3 length: 16 residues. Germline assignment: CDR1 LNHDA and CDR2 SQIVND (reference sequence). Trimming took 3 bases from V and 4 from J, leaving 16 bases between them.

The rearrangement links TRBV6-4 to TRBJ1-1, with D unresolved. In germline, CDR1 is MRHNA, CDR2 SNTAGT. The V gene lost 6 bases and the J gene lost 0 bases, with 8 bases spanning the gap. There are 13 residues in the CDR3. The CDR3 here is CASSTTMNTEAFF. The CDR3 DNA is TGTGCCAGCAGCACCACTATGAACACTGAAGCTTTCTTT.

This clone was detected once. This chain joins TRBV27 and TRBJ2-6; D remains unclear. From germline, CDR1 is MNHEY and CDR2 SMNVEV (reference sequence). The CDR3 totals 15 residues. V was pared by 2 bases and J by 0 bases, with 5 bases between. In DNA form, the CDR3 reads TGTGCCAGCAGTTTAGCTAACTCTGGGGCCAACGTCCTGACTTTC. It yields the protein CASSLANSGANVLTF.